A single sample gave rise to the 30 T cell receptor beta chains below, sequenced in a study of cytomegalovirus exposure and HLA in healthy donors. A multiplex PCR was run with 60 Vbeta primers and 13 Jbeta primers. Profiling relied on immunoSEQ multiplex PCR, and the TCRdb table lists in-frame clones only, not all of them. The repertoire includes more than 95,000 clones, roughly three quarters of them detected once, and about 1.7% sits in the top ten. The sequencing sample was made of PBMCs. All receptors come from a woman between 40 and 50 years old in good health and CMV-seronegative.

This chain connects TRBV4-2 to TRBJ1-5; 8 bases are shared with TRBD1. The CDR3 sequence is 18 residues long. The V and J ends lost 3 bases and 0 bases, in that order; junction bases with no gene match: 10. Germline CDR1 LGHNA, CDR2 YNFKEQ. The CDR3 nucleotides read TGTGCCAGCAGCCACTGGACAGGGAAACTTATTAGCAATCAGCCCCAGCATTTT. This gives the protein CASSHWTGKLISNQPQHF.

The CDR3 coding sequence is TGTGCCAGCAGCTTCCTAGCGCACACAGATACGCAGTATTTT. Amino acids: CASSFLAHTDTQYF. The chain carries TRBV5-6 and TRBJ2-3; TRBD2 might be the D (6 bases). The CDR3 has 14 amino acids. Germline CDR1 and CDR2: SGHDT and YYEEEE. Trimming pared 2 bases from V and 2 bases from J, leaving 9 bases between.

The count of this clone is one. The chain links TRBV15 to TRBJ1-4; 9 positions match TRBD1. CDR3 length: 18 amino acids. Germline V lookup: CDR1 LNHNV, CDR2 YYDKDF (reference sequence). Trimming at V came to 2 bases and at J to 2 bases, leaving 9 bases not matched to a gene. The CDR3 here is CATSRPPGQGRTNEKLFF. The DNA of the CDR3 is TGTGCCACCAGCAGACCACCGGGACAGGGCAGGACTAATGAAAAACTGTTTTTT.

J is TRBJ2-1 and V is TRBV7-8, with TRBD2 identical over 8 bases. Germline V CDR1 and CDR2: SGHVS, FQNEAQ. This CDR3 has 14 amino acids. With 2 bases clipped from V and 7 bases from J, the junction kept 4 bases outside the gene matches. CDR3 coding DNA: TGTGCCAGCAGCTTAACTAGCGGAAAGAATGAGCAGTTCTTC. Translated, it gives CASSLTSGKNEQFF.

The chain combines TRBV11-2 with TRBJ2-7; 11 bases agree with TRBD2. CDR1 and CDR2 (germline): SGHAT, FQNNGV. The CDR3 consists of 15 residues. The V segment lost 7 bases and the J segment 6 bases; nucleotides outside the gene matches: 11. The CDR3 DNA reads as TGTGCCAGCACCCTTGGTAGCGGGAGGGCCACCGAGCAGTACTTC. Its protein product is CASTLGSGRATEQYF.

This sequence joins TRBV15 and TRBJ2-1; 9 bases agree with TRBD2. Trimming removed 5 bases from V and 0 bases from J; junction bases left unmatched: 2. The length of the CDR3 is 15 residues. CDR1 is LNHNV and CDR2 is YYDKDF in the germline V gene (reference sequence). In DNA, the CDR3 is TGTGCCACCAGCGCGGGAGGGCCCTCCTACAATGAGCAGTTCTTC. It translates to CATSAGGPSYNEQFF.

CDR3 loop: CASSYSLGRGQDEQYF. The CDR3 region has the DNA TGTGCCAGCAGTTACTCCCTAGGCAGGGGGCAGGACGAGCAGTACTTC. The rearrangement uses TRBV6-5 and TRBJ2-5; TRBD1 aligns across 8 bases. With the DNA end fitting TRBJ2-7 better, the J assignment may be wrong. Per the germline V gene, CDR1 is MNHEY and CDR2 is SVGAGI. There are 16 residues in the CDR3.

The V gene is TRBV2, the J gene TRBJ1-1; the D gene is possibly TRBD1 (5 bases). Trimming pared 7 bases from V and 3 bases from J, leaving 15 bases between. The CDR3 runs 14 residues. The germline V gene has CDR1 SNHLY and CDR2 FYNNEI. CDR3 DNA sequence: TGTGCCAGCACCGACAGTGGGTACGACACTGAAGCTTTCTTT. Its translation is CASTDSGYDTEAFF.

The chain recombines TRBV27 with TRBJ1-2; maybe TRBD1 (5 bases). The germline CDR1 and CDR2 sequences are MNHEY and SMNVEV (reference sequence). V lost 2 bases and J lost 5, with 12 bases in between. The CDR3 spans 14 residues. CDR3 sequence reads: CASSLTGAPYGYTF. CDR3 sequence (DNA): TGTGCCAGCAGTTTAACAGGAGCACCTTATGGCTACACCTTC.

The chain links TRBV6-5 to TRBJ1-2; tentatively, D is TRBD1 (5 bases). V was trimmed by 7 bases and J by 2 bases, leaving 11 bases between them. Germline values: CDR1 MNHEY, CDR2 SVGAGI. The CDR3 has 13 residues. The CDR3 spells CASTPRGNYGYTF. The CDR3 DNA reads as TGTGCCAGCACCCCGCGGGGGAACTATGGCTACACCTTC.

Written as DNA, the CDR3 is TGCGCCAGCAGATGGGAGGCGAACACCGGGGAGCTGTTTTTT. This gives the protein CASRWEANTGELFF. The chain recombines TRBV5-1 with TRBJ2-2, with a weak D call TRBD2 (6 bases). The CDR3 loop spans 14 amino acids. Germline-derived CDR1 and CDR2 are SGHRS and YFSETQ. Trimming cost V 5 bases and J 0 bases, with 8 bases left between them.

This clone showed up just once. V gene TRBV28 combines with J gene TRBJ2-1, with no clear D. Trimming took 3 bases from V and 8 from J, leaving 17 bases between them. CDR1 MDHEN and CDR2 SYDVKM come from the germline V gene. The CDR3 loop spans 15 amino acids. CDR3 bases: TGTGCCAGCAGTTTCTCTTTATGGGCAGGCGATGAGCAGTTCTTC. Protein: CASSFSLWAGDEQFF.

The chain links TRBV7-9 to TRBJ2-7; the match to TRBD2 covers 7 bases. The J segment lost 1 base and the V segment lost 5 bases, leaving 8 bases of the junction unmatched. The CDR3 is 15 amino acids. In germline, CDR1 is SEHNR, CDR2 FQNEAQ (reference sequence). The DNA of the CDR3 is TGTGCCAGCAGCGCTGGACTAGTTACATCCTACGAGCAGTACTTC. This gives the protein CASSAGLVTSYEQYF.

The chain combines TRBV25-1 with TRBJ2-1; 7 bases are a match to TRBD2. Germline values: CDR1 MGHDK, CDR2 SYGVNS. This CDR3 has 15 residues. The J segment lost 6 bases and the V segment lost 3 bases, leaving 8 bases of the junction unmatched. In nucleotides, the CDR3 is TGTGCCAGCAGTGACCCTGGAGGGAGGGCCAATGAGCAGTTCTTC. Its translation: CASSDPGGRANEQFF.

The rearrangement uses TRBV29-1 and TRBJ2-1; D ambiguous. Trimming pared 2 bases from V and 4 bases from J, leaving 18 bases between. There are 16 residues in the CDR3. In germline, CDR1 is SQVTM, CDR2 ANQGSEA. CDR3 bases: TGCAGCGTTGAAATTTTGGATATCGACTCTTACAATGAGCAGTTCTTC. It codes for CSVEILDIDSYNEQFF.

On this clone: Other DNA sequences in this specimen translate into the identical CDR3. This chain's CDR3 is CASSYQRTRGDTQYF. The CDR3, as DNA: TGTGCCAGCAGCTATCAGAGGACTAGGGGGGATACGCAGTATTTT. The rearrangement joins TRBV11-2 to TRBJ2-3; perhaps TRBD2 as D (7 bases). CDR3 size: 15 residues. Per the germline V gene, CDR1 is SGHAT and CDR2 is FQNNGV. Trimming stripped 4 bases from V and 6 bases from J, with 17 bases between. The full variable domain, completed using reference TRBV11-2 and TRBJ2-3, is EAGVAQSPRYKIIEKRQSVAFWCNPISGHATLYWYQQILGQGPKLLIQFQNNGVVDDSQLPKDRFSAERLKGVDSTLKIQPAKLEDSAVYLCASSYQRTRGDTQYFGPGTRLTVL.

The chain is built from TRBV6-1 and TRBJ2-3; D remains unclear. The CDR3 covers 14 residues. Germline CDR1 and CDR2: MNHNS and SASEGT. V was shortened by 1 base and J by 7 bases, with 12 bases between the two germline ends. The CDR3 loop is CASSEGAETNTQYF. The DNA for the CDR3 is TGTGCCAGCAGTGAAGGGGCAGAAACGAATACGCAGTATTTT.

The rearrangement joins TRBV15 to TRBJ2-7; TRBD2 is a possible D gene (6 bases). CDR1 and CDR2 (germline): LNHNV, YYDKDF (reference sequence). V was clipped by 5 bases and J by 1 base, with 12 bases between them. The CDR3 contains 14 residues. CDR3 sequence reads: CATSRTGLSYEQYF. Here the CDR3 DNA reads TGTGCCACCAGCCGAACGGGACTTTCCTACGAGCAGTACTTC.

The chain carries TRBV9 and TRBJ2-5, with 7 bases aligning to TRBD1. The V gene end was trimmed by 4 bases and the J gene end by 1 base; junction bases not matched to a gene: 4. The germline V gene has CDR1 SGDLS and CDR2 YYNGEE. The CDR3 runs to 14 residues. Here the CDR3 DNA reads TGTGCCAGCAGCCCAACAGGGGCCCAAGAGACCCAGTACTTC. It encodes CASSPTGAQETQYF.

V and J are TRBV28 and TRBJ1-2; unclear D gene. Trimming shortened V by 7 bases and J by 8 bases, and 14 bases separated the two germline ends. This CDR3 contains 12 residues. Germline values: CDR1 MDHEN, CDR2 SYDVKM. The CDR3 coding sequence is TGTGCCAGCACCTCCCCCCCCCGGGGCTACACCTTC. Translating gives CASTSPPRGYTF.

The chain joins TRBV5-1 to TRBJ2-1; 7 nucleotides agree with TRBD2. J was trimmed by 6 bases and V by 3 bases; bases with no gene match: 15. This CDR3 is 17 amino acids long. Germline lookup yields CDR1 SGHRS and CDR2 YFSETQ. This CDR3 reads CASSSSQSGKQLNEQFF. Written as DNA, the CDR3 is TGCGCCAGCAGCTCTTCGCAGAGCGGGAAACAGCTCAATGAGCAGTTCTTC. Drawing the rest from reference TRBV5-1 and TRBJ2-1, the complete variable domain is KAGVTQTPRYLIKTRGQQVTLSCSPISGHRSVSWYQQTPGQGLQFLFEYFSETQRNKGNFPGRFSGRQFSNSRSEMNVSTLELGDSALYLCASSSSQSGKQLNEQFFGPGTRLTVL.

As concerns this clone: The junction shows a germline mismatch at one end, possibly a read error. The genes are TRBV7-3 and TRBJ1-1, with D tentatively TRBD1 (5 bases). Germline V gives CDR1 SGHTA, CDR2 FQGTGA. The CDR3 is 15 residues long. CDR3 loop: CASSLTGGGNTEAFF. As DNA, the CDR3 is TGTGCCAGCAGCCTAACGGGGGGAGGGAACACTGAAGCTTTCTTT.

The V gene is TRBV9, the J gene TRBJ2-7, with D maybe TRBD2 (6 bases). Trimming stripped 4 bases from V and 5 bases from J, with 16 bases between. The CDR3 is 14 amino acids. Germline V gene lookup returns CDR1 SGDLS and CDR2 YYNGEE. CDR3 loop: CASSPAGGEDEQYF. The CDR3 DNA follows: TGTGCCAGCAGCCCCGCCGGAGGGGAGGACGAGCAGTACTTC.

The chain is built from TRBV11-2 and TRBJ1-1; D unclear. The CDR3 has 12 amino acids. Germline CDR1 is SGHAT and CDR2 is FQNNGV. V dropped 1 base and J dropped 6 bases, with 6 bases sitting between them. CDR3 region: CASSLGLSEAFF. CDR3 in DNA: TGTGCCAGCAGCTTAGGGCTCTCTGAAGCTTTCTTT.

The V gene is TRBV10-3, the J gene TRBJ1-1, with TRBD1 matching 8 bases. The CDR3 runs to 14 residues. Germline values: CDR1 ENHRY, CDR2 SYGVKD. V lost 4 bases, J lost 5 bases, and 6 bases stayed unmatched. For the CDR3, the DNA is TGTGCCATCAGTGGAACCGGGACAGGAACTGAAGCTTTCTTT. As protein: CAISGTGTGTEAFF.

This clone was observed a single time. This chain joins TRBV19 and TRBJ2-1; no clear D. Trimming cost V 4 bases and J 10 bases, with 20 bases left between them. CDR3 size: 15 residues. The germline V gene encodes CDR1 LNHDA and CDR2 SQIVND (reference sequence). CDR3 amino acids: CASSTELGSMVEQFF. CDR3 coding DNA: TGTGCCAGTAGTACTGAACTGGGCTCAATGGTGGAGCAGTTCTTC.

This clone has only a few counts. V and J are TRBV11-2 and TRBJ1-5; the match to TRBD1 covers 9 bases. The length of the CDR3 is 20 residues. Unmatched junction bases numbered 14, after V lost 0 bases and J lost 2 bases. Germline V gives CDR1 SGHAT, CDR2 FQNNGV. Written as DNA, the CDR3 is TGTGCCAGCAGCTTAGATCTCAGGACAGGGGATTTAAGGGGCAATCAGCCCCAGCATTTT. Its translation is CASSLDLRTGDLRGNQPQHF.

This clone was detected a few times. Here the CDR3 DNA reads TGTGCCAGCAGTTTTAAGGAGGTAAATAGCAATCAGCCCCAGCATTTT. Its translation: CASSFKEVNSNQPQHF. This chain links TRBV28 with TRBJ1-5; D is unclear. The CDR3 is 16 residues long. CDR1 is MDHEN, CDR2 SYDVKM, per germline. V lost 3 bases and J 0 bases, leaving 12 bases between the germline ends.

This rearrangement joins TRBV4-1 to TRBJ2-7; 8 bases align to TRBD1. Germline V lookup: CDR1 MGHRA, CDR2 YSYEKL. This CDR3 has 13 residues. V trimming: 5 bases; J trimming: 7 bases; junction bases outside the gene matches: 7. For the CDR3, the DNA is TGCGCCAGCAGCACCCGGACAGGGTGGGAGCAGTACTTC. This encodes CASSTRTGWEQYF.

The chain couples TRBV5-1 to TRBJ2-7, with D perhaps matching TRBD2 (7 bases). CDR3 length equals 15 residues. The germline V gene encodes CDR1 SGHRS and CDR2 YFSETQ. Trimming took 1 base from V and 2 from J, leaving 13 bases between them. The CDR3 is CASSLSWGGTYEQYF. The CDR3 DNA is TGCGCCAGCAGCTTGTCTTGGGGGGGCACCTACGAGCAGTACTTC.